This paragraph covers one TCR beta chain sequence. Its antigen is unknown. This CDR3 spans 16 amino acids. J was trimmed by 6 bases and V by 6 bases; bases with no gene match: 9. Per the germline V gene, CDR1 is MGHDK and CDR2 is SYGVNS. This entry comes from a study of cytomegalovirus exposure and HLA in healthy donors. Whole-study findings and limits: Specificity of three CMV-associated chains for CMV antigens was verified in vitro.

This PCR relied on a set of 60 Vbeta primers and 13 Jbeta primers. Clones were read by immunoSEQ multiplex PCR, and TCRdb kept only the in-frame ones, dropping some. The repertoire holds about 160,000 clones, with approximately 76% as singletons. The rearrangement joins TRBV25-1 to TRBJ2-2, with TRBD2 identical over 11 bases. The clonotype originates from a female donor in good health and CMV-seronegative. Sequencing was performed on PBMCs. Written as DNA, the CDR3 is TGTGCCAGCAGGCTAACTAGCGGGGGCCCCCCCGGGGAGCTGTTTTTT. As protein: CASRLTSGGPPGELFF.